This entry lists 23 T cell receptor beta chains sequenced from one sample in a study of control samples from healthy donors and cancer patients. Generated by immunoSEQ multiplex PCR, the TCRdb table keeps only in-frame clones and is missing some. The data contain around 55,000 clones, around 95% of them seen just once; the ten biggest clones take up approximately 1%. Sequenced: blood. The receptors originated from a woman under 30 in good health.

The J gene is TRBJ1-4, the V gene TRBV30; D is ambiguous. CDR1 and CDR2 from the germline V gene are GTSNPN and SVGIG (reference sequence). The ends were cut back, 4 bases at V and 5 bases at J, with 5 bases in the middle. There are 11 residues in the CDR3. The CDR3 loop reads CAWNTNEKLFF. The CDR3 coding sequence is TGTGCCTGGAACACCAATGAAAAACTGTTTTTT.

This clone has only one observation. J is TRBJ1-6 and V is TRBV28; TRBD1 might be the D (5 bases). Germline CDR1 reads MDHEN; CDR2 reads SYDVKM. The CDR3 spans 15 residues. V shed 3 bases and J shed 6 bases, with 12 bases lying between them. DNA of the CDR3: TGTGCCAGCAGTTTGGGGCGGAGGCTTAATTCACCCCTCCACTTT. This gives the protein CASSLGRRLNSPLHF.

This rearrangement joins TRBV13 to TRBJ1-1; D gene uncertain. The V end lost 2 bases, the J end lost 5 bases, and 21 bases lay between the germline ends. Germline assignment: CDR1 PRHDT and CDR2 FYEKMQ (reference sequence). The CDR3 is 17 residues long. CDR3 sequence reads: CASSLRRFGVLRTEAFF. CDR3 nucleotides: TGTGCCAGCAGCTTACGGAGGTTCGGGGTCTTAAGGACTGAAGCTTTCTTT.

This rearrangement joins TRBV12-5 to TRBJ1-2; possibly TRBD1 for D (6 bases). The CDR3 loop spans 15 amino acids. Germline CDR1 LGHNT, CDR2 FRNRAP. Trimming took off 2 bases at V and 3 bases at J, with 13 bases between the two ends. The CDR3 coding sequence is TGTGCTAGTGGTTTGCATTCAGGGGACCACTATGGCTACACCTTC. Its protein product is CASGLHSGDHYGYTF.

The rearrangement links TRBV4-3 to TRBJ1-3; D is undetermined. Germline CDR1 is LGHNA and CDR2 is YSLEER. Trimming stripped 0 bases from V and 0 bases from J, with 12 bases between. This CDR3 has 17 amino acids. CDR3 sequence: CASSQDFSTLSGNTIYF. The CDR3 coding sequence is TGCGCCAGCAGCCAAGATTTTAGCACCCTCTCTGGAAACACCATATATTTT.

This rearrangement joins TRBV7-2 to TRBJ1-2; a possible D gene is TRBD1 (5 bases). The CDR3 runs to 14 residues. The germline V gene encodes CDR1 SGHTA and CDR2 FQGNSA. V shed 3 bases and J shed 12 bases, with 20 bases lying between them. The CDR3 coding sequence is TGTGCCAGCAGCTTCGGTCCGGGTGGGGGTCCTGACACCTTC. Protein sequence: CASSFGPGGGPDTF.

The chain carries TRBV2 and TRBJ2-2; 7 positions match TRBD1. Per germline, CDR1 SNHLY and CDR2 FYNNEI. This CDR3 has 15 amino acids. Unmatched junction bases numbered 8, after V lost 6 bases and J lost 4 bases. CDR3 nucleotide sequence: TGTGCCAGCAGCGTTAAAAAGGGGGCCACCGGGGAGCTGTTTTTT. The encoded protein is CASSVKKGATGELFF.

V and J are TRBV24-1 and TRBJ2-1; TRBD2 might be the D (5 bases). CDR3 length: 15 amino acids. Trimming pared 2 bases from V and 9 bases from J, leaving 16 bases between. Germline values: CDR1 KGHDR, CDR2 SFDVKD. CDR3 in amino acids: CATSDSTRVRGEQFF. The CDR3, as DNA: TGTGCCACCAGTGATTCTACTAGGGTACGGGGTGAGCAGTTCTTC.

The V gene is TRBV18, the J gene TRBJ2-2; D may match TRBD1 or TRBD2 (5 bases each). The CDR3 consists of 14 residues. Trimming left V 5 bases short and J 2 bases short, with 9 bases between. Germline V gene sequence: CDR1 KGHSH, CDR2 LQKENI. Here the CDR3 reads CASSRDGNTGELFF. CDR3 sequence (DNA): TGTGCCAGCTCAAGGGACGGAAACACCGGGGAGCTGTTTTTT.

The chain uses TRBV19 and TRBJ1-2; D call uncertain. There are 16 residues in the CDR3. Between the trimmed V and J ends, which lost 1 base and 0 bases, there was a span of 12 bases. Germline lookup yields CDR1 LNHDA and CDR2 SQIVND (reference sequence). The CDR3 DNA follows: TGTGCCAGTAGTATAGGCAGGATCGCAACTAACTATGGCTACACCTTC. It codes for CASSIGRIATNYGYTF.

As DNA, the CDR3 is TGCAGCGTTGGAGGTCAGCCCCAGCATTTT. Its translation: CSVGGQPQHF. The chain joins TRBV29-1 to TRBJ1-5; D gene unclear. Trimming took 4 bases from V and 6 from J, leaving 4 bases between them. Germline V CDR1 and CDR2: SQVTM, ANQGSEA. This CDR3 spans 10 amino acids.

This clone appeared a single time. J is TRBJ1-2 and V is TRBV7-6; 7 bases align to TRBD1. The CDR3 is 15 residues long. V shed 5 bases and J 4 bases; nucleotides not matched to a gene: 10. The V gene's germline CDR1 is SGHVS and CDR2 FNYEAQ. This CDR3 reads CASSMGQSGFYGYTF. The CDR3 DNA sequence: TGTGCCAGCAGCATGGGACAGAGCGGCTTCTATGGCTACACCTTC.

CDR3 sequence reads: CASSADRVSSGNTIYF. In DNA, the CDR3 is TGTGCCAGCAGCGCGGACAGGGTGAGCTCTGGAAACACCATATATTTT. The chain links TRBV9 to TRBJ1-3; 8 positions agree with TRBD1. The germline V gene encodes CDR1 SGDLS and CDR2 YYNGEE. The CDR3 contains 16 residues. Germline trimming cut 3 bases from V and 0 bases from J; bases unmatched to any gene: 5.

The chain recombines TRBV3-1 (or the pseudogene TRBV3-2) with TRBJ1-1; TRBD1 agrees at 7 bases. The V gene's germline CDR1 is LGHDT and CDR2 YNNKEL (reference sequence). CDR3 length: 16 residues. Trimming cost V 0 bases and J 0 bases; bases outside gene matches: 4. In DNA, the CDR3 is TGTGCCAGCAGCCAAGACCCGACAGGGATGAACACTGAAGCTTTCTTT. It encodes CASSQDPTGMNTEAFF.

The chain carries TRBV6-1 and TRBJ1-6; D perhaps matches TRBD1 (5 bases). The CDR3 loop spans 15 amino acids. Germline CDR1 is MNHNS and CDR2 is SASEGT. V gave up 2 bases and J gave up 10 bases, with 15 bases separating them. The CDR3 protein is CASSEWGEGRSPLHF. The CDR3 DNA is TGTGCCAGCAGTGAATGGGGAGAGGGACGGTCACCCCTCCACTTT.

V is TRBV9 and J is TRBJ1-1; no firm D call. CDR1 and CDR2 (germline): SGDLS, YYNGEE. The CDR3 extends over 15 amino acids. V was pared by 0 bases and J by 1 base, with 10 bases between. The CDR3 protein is CASSVGRTGNTEAFF. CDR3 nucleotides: TGTGCCAGCAGCGTAGGCCGGACGGGGAACACTGAAGCTTTCTTT.

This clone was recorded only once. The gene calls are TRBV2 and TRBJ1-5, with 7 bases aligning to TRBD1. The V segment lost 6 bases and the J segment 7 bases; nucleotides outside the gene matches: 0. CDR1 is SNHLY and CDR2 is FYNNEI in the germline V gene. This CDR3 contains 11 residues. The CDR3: CASRQGQPQHF. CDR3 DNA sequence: TGTGCCAGCAGACAGGGGCAGCCCCAGCATTTT.

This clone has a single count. CDR3 in DNA: TGTGCCAGTAAGTTACAGGGGGCGGTCACTGAAGCTTTCTTT. This gives the protein CASKLQGAVTEAFF. The J gene is TRBJ1-1, the V gene TRBV19; TRBD1 aligns across 9 bases. The germline gives CDR1 LNHDA, CDR2 SQIVND (reference sequence). The CDR3 has 14 residues. With V trimmed by 7 bases and J by 4 bases, 7 bases remained unmatched.

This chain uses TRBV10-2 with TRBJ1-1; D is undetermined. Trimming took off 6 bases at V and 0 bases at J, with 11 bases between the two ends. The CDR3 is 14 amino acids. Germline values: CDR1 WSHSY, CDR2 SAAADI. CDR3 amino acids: CASRVWTVNTEAFF. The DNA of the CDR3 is TGCGCCAGCAGAGTTTGGACGGTGAACACTGAAGCTTTCTTT.

This CDR3 reads CASSYGGGTNTEAFF. The CDR3 bases are TGTGCCAGCAGTTACGGAGGGGGGACGAACACTGAAGCTTTCTTT. The rearrangement links TRBV6-6 to TRBJ1-1, with a possible D match to TRBD1 (6 bases). Germline loops: CDR1 MNHNY, CDR2 SVGAGI (reference sequence). This CDR3 is 15 amino acids long. The V gene lost 2 bases and the J gene lost 1 base, with 11 bases spanning the gap.

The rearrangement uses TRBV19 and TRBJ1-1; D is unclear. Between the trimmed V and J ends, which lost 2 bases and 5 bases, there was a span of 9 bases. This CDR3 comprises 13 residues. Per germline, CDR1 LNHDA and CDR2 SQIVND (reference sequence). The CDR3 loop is CASSITGWTEAFF. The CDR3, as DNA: TGTGCCAGTAGTATAACCGGCTGGACTGAAGCTTTCTTT.

CDR3 bases: TGCGCCAGCAGTGCCGACCACTACGAGCAGTACTTC. This encodes CASSADHYEQYF. This rearrangement joins TRBV5-1 to TRBJ2-7; D gene ambiguous. CDR1 and CDR2 from the germline V gene are SGHRS and YFSETQ. The CDR3 totals 12 residues. The V gene lost 5 bases and the J gene lost 3 bases, with 9 bases spanning the gap. Full variable domain (missing parts from reference TRBV5-1 and TRBJ2-7): KAGVTQTPRYLIKTRGQQVTLSCSPISGHRSVSWYQQTPGQGLQFLFEYFSETQRNKGNFPGRFSGRQFSNSRSEMNVSTLELGDSALYLCASSADHYEQYFGPGTRLTVT.

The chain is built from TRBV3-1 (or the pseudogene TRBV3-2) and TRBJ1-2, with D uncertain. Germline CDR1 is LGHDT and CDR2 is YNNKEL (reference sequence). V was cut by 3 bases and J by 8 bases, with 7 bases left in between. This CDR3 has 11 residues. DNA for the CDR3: TGTGCCAGCAGCCAGGGAAAGGGCTACACCTTC. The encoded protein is CASSQGKGYTF.